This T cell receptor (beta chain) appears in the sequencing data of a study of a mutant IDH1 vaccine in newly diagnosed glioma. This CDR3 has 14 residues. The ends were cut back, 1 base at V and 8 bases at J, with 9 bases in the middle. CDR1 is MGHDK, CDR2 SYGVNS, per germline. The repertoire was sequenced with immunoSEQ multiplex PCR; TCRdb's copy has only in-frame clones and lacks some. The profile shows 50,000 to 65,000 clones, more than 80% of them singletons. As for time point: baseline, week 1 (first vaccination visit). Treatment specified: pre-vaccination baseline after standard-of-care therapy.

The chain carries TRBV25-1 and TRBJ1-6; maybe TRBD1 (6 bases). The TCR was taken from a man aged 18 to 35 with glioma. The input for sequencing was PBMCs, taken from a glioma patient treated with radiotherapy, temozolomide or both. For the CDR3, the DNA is TGTGCCAGCAGTGAATTGGGGGGCCATTCACCCCTCCACTTT. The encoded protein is CASSELGGHSPLHF.